A selection of T cell receptor beta chains follows, all from one sample in a study of blood T cell repertoires in COVID-19. Sequenced by immunoSEQ multiplex PCR; TCRdb stores in-frame clones only, minus some. Among more than 95,000 clones listed, about 85% were seen once. The sequencing sample was made of peripheral blood. The receptor set was obtained from a man aged 50-59 years with acute or convalescent COVID-19. The CDR3 runs from the conserved cysteine through the conserved F or W. A D gene is named only where the DNA matches it firmly. Clone sizes are given selectively: once, few, many, or a class where the clone is expanded.

D gene	V gene	J gene	clone size	CDR3 length	CDR3 DNA	CDR3 protein
.	TRBV7-9	TRBJ1-2	.	13	TGTGCCAGCAGCTTACAGGGGCTCTATGGCTACACCTTC	CASSLQGLYGYTF
.	TRBV19	TRBJ2-3	few	13	TGTGCCAGTAGTATGGGAGTCGAGGGCACGCAGTATTTT	CASSMGVEGTQYF
.	TRBV18	TRBJ1-1	.	13	TGTGCCAGCTCACCACCAAGCGTGAGTGAAGCTTTCTTT	CASSPPSVSEAFF
TRBD1	TRBV28	TRBJ1-2	.	13	TGTGCCAGCAACAGAGGGACAGACTATGGCTACACCTTC	CASNRGTDYGYTF
TRBD1	TRBV5-6	TRBJ1-4	.	15	TGTGCCAGCAGCCCTCGGACAGGGCTGAATGAAAAACTGTTTTTT	CASSPRTGLNEKLFF
.	TRBV6-5	TRBJ1-2	once	14	TGTGCCAGCACCACCCCCGGGGGTTACTATGGCTACACCTTC	CASTTPGGYYGYTF
TRBD1	TRBV7-9	TRBJ1-1	.	15	TGTGCCAGCAGCTTAGCGGGGGGTGACAGGGTTGAAGCTTTCTTT	CASSLAGGDRVEAFF
TRBD1	TRBV4-1	TRBJ2-7	.	15	TGCGCCAGCAGCCACGCCGGACAGGGGGCCTACGAGCAGTACTTC	CASSHAGQGAYEQYF
.	TRBV2	TRBJ1-3	.	14	TGTGCCAGCAGTGGGTTCAGGGCTGGAAACACCATATATTTT	CASSGFRAGNTIYF
.	TRBV18	TRBJ1-5	.	16	TGTGCCAGCTCACCAGTCGGGCCGGGAAACAATCAGCCCCAGCATTTT	CASSPVGPGNNQPQHF
.	TRBV5-1	TRBJ2-1	.	16	TGCGCCAGCAGCTTATCCTTTAGCGGTGTCTACAATGAGCAGTTCTTC	CASSLSFSGVYNEQFF
.	TRBV7-8	TRBJ1-5	.	13	TGTGCCAGCAGCGACCGGGACAACCAGCCCCAGCATTTT	CASSDRDNQPQHF
.	TRBV6-5	TRBJ2-1	.	15	TGTGCCAGCAGACCCACAGGGCTGGGGTACAATGAGCAGTTCTTC	CASRPTGLGYNEQFF
.	TRBV2	TRBJ2-7	.	13	TGTGCCAGCAGTCCACTGACTAGCTACGAGCAGTACTTC	CASSPLTSYEQYF
TRBD2	TRBV10-2	TRBJ2-3	.	15	TGCGCCAGCAGTGAGGCGAGCGGGAGGACAGATACGCAGTATTTT	CASSEASGRTDTQYF
.	TRBV19	TRBJ1-3	few	14	TGTGCCAGTACCCTCGTGAGCTCTGGAAACACCATATATTTT	CASTLVSSGNTIYF
.	TRBV19	TRBJ1-5	few	15	TGTGCCAGTAGTATAAGTGGACAGAACAATCAGCCCCAGCATTTT	CASSISGQNNQPQHF
.	TRBV5-8	TRBJ1-3	.	14	TGTGCCAGCAGCTTGGCGGGGGCTGGAAACACCATATATTTT	CASSLAGAGNTIYF